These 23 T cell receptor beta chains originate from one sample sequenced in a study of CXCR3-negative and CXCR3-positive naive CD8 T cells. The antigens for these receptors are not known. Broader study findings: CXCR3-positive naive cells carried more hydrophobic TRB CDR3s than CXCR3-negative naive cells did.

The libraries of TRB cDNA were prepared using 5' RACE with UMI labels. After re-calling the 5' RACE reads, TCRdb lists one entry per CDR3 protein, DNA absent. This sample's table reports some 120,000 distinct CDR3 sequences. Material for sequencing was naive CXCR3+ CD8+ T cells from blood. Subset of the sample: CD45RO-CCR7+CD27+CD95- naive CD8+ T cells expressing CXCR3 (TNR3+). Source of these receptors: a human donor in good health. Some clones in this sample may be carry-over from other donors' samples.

The CDR3 sequence: CASRSAARELFF. The chain carries TRBV12-3 or TRBV12-4 and TRBJ2-2. The CDR3 runs to 12 residues.

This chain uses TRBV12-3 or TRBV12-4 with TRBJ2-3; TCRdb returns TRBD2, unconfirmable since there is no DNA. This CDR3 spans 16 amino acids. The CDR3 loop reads CASRGLAGSSGDTQYF.

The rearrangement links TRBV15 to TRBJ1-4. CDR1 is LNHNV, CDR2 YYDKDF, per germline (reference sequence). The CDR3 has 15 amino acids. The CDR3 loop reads CATSRTAATNEKLFF.

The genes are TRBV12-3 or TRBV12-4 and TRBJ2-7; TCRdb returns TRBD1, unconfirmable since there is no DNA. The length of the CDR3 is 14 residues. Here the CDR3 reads CASRDRDRGHEQYF.

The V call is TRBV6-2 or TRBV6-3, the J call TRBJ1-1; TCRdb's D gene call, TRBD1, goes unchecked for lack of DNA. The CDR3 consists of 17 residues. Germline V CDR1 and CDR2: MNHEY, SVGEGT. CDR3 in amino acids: CASSYEGGGGSGTEAFF.

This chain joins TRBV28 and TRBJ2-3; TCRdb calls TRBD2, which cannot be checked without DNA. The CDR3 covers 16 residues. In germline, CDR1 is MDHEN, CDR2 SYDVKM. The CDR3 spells CASRPPGLKITDTQYF. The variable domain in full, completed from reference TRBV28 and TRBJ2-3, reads DVKVTQSSRYLVKRTGEKVFLECVQDMDHENMFWYRQDPGLGLRLIYFSYDVKMKEKGDIPEGYSVSREKKERFSLILESASTNQTSMYLCASRPPGLKITDTQYFGPGTRLTVL.

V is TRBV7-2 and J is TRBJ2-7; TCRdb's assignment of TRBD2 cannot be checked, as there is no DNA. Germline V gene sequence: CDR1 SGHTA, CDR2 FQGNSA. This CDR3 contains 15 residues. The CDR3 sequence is CASSTTSGGAYEQYF. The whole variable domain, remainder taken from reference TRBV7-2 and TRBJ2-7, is GAGVSQSPSNKVTEKGKDVELRCDPISGHTALYWYRQSLGQGLEFLIYFQGNSAPDKSGLPSDRFSAERTGGSVSTLTIQRTQQEDSAVYLCASSTTSGGAYEQYFGPGTRLTVT.

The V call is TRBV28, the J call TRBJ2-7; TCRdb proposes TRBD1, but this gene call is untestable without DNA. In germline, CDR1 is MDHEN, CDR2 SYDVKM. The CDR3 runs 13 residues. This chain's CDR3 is CASLGRESYEQYF.

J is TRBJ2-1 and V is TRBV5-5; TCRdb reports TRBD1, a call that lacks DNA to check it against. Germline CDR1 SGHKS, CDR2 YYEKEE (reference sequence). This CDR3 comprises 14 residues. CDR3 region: CASSLSRGHNEQFF.

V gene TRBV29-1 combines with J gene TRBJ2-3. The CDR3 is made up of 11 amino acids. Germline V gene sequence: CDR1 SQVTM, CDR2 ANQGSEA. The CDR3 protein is CSVPDTDTQYF.

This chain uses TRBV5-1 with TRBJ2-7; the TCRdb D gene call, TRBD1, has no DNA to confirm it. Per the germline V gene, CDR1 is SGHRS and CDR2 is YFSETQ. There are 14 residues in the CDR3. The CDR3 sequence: CASSYNPGSYEQYF.

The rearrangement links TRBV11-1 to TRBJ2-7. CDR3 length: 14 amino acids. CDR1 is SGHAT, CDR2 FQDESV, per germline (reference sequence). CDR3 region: CASSAVLGTYEQYF.

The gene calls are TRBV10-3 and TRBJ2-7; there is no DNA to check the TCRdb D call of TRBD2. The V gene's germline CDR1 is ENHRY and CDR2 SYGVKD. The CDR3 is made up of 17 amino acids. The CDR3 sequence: CAISESSVAGGPHEQYF.

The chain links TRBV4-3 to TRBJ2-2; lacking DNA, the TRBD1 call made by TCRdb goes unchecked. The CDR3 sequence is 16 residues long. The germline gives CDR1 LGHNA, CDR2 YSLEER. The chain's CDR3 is CASSQGTGSVPGELFF.

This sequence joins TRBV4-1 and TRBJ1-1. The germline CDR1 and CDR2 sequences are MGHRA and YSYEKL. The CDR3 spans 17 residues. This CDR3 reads CASSQDLGGFFNTEAFF.

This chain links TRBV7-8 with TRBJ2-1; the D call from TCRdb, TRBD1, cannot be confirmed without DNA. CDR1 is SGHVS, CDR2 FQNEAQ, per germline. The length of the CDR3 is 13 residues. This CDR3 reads CASSLGGADEQFF.

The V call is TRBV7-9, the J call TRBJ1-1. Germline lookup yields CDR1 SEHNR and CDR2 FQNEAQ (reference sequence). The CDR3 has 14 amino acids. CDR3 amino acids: CASSRSTVNTEAFF. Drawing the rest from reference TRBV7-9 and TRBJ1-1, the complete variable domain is DTGVSQNPRHKITKRGQNVTFRCDPISEHNRLYWYRQTLGQGPEFLTYFQNEAQLEKSRLLSDRFSAERPKGSFSTLEIQRTEQGDSAMYLCASSRSTVNTEAFFGQGTRLTVV.

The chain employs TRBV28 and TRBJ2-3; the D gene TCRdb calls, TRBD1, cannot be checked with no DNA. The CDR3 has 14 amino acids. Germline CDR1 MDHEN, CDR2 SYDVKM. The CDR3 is CASSFGGGIDTQYF. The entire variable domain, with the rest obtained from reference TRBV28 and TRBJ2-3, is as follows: DVKVTQSSRYLVKRTGEKVFLECVQDMDHENMFWYRQDPGLGLRLIYFSYDVKMKEKGDIPEGYSVSREKKERFSLILESASTNQTSMYLCASSFGGGIDTQYFGPGTRLTVL.

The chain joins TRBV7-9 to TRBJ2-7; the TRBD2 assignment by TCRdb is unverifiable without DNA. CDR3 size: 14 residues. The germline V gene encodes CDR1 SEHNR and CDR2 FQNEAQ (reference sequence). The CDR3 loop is CASSLGAGVGEQYF. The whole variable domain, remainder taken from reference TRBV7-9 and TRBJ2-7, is DTGVSQNPRHKITKRGQNVTFRCDPISEHNRLYWYRQTLGQGPEFLTYFQNEAQLEKSRLLSDRFSAERPKGSFSTLEIQRTEQGDSAMYLCASSLGAGVGEQYFGPGTRLTVT.

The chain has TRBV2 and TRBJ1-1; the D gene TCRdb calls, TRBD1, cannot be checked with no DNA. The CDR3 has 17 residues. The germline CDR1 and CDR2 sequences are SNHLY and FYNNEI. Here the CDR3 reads CASRIVPGQGAYTEAFF.

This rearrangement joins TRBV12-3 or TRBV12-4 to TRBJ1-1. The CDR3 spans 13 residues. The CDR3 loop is CASSQIPNTEAFF.

The CDR3 region is CASSLIGGYEQYF. The chain joins TRBV7-9 to TRBJ2-7; TCRdb proposes TRBD1, but this gene call is untestable without DNA. Germline CDR1 is SEHNR and CDR2 is FQNEAQ (reference sequence). The CDR3 has 13 residues.

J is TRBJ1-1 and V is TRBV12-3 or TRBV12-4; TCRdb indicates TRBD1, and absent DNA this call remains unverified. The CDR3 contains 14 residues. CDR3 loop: CASSPRTVNTEAFF.